This T cell receptor beta chain was recorded in a study of blood T cell repertoires in COVID-19. Looking at the study overall: T cells, B-cell-depleted T cells, or PBMCs provided the cDNA or gDNA that served as material.

Original data processing: From reference gene primer amplification, estimates of nucleated cell counts were derived. Assay: immunoSEQ multiplex PCR; the TCRdb copy retains only in-frame clones and omits some. That table furnishes V, J and clone size, whereas the DNA furnished D and trimming. The table records about 200,000 clones, around 89% of them present only once. This clone has just a few counts. Germline V lookup: CDR1 SGHRS, CDR2 YFSETQ. The CDR3 has 13 amino acids. J was trimmed by 9 bases and V by 0 bases; bases with no gene match: 0. Study members were between roughly 18 and 100 years old and lived in approximately 25 US regions.

The sequencing sample was made of PBMCs or T cells enriched from blood (not recorded which). The TCR was taken from a young woman who had recovered from COVID-19. The V gene is TRBV5-1, the J gene TRBJ1-6; TRBD1 agrees at 7 bases. The CDR3 DNA sequence: TGCGCCAGCAGCTTGGGACAGGGTTCACCCCTCCACTTT. Its protein is CASSLGQGSPLHF.